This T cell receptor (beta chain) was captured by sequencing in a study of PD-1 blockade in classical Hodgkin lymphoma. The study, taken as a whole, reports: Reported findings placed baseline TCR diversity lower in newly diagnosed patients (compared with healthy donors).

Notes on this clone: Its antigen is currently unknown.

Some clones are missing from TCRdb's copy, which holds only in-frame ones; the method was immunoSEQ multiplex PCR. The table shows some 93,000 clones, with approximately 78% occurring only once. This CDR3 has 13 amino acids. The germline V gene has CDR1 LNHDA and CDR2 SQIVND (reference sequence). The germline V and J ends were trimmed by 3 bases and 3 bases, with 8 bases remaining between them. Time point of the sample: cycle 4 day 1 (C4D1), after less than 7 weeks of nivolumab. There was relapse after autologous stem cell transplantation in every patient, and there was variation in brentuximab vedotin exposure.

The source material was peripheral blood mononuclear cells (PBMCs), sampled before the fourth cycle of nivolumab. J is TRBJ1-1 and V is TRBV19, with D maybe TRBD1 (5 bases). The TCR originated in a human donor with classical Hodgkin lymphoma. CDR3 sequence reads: CASSIRQHTEAFF. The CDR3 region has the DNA TGTGCCAGTAGTATCCGACAGCACACTGAAGCTTTCTTT.